Included here is one T cell receptor beta chain sequence, with context. Original data processing: Amplification with reference gene primers provided the estimates of nucleated cell counts. Profiled with immunoSEQ multiplex PCR; TCRdb holds only in-frame clones, not every one. V and J calls and clone size are copied from that table; D and trimming were computed from the DNA. The table records around 470,000 clones, 80% to 90% of them present only once. Seattle enrolled patients during active infection and tracked them longitudinally. This record belongs to a study of blood T cell repertoires in COVID-19. At the level of the study: The United States, Italy and Spain were the sources of the acute and convalescent COVID-19 samples. T cells, B-cell-depleted T cells, or PBMCs supplied cDNA or gDNA.

CDR3 length: 17 residues. V lost 3 bases to trimming and J lost 0 bases; unmatched junction nucleotides: 8. Germline CDR1 and CDR2: KGHSH and LQKENI. The chain is built from TRBV18 and TRBJ2-7; 10 bases fit TRBD2. Sequenced: peripheral blood. This receptor was taken from a man aged 18 to 30 with COVID-19, enrolled during active disease. CDR3 nucleotides: TGTGCCAGCTCACCCCTGCTCGGGACTAGCGCCTCCTACGAGCAGTACTTC. Its translation: CASSPLLGTSASYEQYF. Full variable domain (missing parts from reference TRBV18 and TRBJ2-7): NAGVMQNPRHLVRRRGQEARLRCSPMKGHSHVYWYRQLPEEGLKFMVYLQKENIIDESGMPKERFSAEFPKEGPSILRIQQVVRGDSAAYFCASSPLLGTSASYEQYFGPGTRLTVT.